This is a list of T cell receptor beta chains from one sample in a study of patients and donors after allogeneic stem cell transplantation. MiXCR, applied by TCRdb to the RT-PCR reads, yields one record per CDR3 protein. This sample has 2,500 to 3,000 distinct CDR3 sequences; around 8.5% occur once, and the top ten carry over 8.5%. Input material: blood, either unsorted or a sorted T cell fraction (not recorded which). These receptors were taken from a human donor who was either an allogeneic HSCT recipient or a stem cell or donor lymphocyte infusion donor (not recorded which). It is not recorded whose cells these are; they may come from a transplant donor. The CDR3 runs from the conserved cysteine through the conserved F or W. D genes are given only for firm matches. Clone sizes are given selectively: once, few, many, or a class where the clone is expanded.

>TRBJ1-5|TRBV2|-|-
CASSTRVDEPQHF
TGTGCCAGCAGTACCCGGGTAGACGAGCCCCAGCATTTT
>TRBJ2-7|TRBV5-1|medium-sized|-
CASSLAGPNYEQYF
TGCGCCAGCAGCTTGGCGGGACCGAACTACGAGCAGTACTTC
>TRBJ2-7|TRBV18|-|TRBD2
CASSPGLGYEQYF
TGTGCCAGCTCACCGGGACTAGGCTACGAGCAGTACTTC
>TRBJ2-7|TRBV6-5|few|-
CASSALGYEQYF
TGTGCCAGCAGTGCCCTGGGCTACGAGCAGTACTTC
>TRBJ2-5|TRBV4-1|medium-sized|-
CASSQDGRRETQYF
TGCGCCAGCAGCCAAGATGGTAGGAGGGAGACCCAGTACTTC
>TRBJ2-3|TRBV7-9|few|TRBD1
CASSHRGQGEDTQYF
TGTGCCAGCAGCCATCGTGGACAGGGTGAGGATACGCAGTATTTT
>TRBJ2-7|TRBV11-2|few|-
CASSLETLAEQYF
TGTGCCAGCAGCTTAGAAACCCTCGCCGAGCAGTACTTC
>TRBJ2-1|TRBV24-1|-|TRBD1
CATSDLNRGNEQFF
TGTGCCACCAGTGATTTGAACAGGGGGAATGAGCAGTTCTTC
>TRBJ1-3|TRBV29-1|-|-
CSVDQGGNTIYF
TGCAGCGTTGACCAGGGAGGAAACACCATATATTTT
>TRBJ2-3|TRBV24-1|medium-sized|-
CATSETGASTDTQYF
TGTGCCACCAGTGAAACGGGAGCATCCACAGATACGCAGTATTTT
>TRBJ2-3|TRBV2|medium-sized|-
CASSEMRADTQYF
TGTGCCAGCAGTGAAATGAGGGCAGATACGCAGTATTTT
>TRBJ2-2|TRBV6-2/TRBV6-3|-|TRBD2
CASSSRLAGFTGELFF
TGTGCCAGCAGTTCGCGACTAGCGGGCTTCACCGGGGAGCTGTTTTTT
>TRBJ2-1|TRBV5-1|medium-sized|TRBD1
CASSRDRANEQFF
TGCGCCAGCAGTCGGGACAGGGCTAATGAGCAGTTCTTC
>TRBJ2-1|TRBV11-2|few|-
CASSLGLNNEQFF
TGTGCCAGCAGCTTAGGACTAAACAATGAGCAGTTCTTC
>TRBJ2-2|TRBV6-2/TRBV6-3|-|-
CASTLRQAPGGELFF
TGTGCCAGCACTCTACGACAGGCCCCAGGCGGGGAGCTGTTTTTT
>TRBJ1-2|TRBV28|-|-
CASSLGGRPNYGYTF
TGTGCCAGCAGTTTGGGCGGCCGTCCGAACTATGGCTACACCTTC
>TRBJ2-7|TRBV20-1|-|-
CSARDQTRAKGFEQYF
TGCAGTGCTAGAGATCAAACGAGGGCGAAAGGGTTTGAGCAGTACTTC
>TRBJ2-3|TRBV29-1|medium-sized|TRBD1
CSAKGAADTQYF
TGCAGCGCAAAGGGGGCGGCAGATACGCAGTATTTT
>TRBJ2-5|TRBV18|medium-sized|TRBD1
CASSLGQDQETQYF
TGTGCCAGCTCACTTGGACAGGATCAAGAGACCCAGTACTTC
>TRBJ2-7|TRBV12-3/TRBV12-4|few|-
CASSSISAYEQYF
TGTGCCAGCAGTTCCATATCGGCCTACGAGCAGTACTTC
>TRBJ2-1|TRBV7-2|few|TRBD1
CASSPGTGVWAEQFF
TGTGCCAGCAGCCCCGGGACAGGGGTCTGGGCTGAGCAGTTCTTC
>TRBJ1-1|TRBV7-7|few|-
CASSSQANTEAFF
TGTGCCAGCAGCTCGCAGGCGAACACTGAAGCTTTCTTT
>TRBJ2-1|TRBV14|medium-sized|-
CASGYNEQFF
TGTGCCAGCGGCTACAATGAGCAGTTCTTC
>TRBJ2-1|TRBV27|medium-sized|TRBD1
CASTPLGGGSYNEQFF
TGTGCCAGCACCCCCTTAGGGGGCGGGTCCTACAATGAGCAGTTCTTC
>TRBJ2-3|TRBV29-1|-|-
CSVDTDTQYF
TGCAGCGTTGACACAGATACGCAGTATTTT
>TRBJ1-1|TRBV19|-|-
CASSIGNTEAFF
TGTGCCAGTAGTATTGGGAACACTGAAGCTTTCTTT
>TRBJ2-1|TRBV29-1|large|TRBD1
CVTGGKGDEQFF
TGCGTTACAGGGGGGAAGGGAGATGAGCAGTTCTTC
>TRBJ2-2|TRBV7-6|few|-
CASSFSGVAANTGELFF
TGTGCCAGCAGCTTCTCAGGGGTTGCCGCGAACACCGGGGAGCTGTTTTTT
>TRBJ2-1|TRBV28|few|-
CASSLSHDNEQFF
TGTGCCAGCAGTTTAAGTCACGACAATGAGCAGTTCTTC
>TRBJ1-5|TRBV20-1|-|-
CSASSRTVNQPQHF
TGCAGTGCTAGCAGTAGAACAGTCAATCAGCCCCAGCATTTT
>TRBJ2-3|TRBV6-7|-|TRBD2
CASRSSGAAGDTQYF
TGTGCCAGCAGATCGAGCGGGGCCGCGGGGGATACGCAGTATTTT
>TRBJ2-7|TRBV6-2/TRBV6-3|-|-
CASKRLRDSNYEQYF
TGTGCCAGCAAAAGGCTCCGGGACTCCAACTACGAGCAGTACTTC
>TRBJ1-1|TRBV12-3/TRBV12-4|few|-
CASSPTKGGSGTEAFF
TGTGCCAGCAGCCCAACTAAGGGAGGGTCGGGCACTGAAGCTTTCTTT
>TRBJ2-3|TRBV6-5|few|TRBD2
CASSYTRLAGTDTQYF
TGTGCCAGCAGTTACACTCGACTAGCGGGCACAGATACGCAGTATTTT
>TRBJ1-5|TRBV7-9|-|TRBD1
CASSLDRGLGAQHF
TGTGCCAGCAGTCTTGACAGGGGCCTCGGAGCCCAGCATTTT
>TRBJ1-2|TRBV7-9|few|-
CASSLTRGHGNYGYTF
TGTGCCAGCAGCCTCACAAGGGGTCACGGTAACTATGGCTACACCTTC
>TRBJ2-3|TRBV12-3/TRBV12-4|few|-
CASRRNPADTQYF
TGTGCCAGCAGGCGGAACCCTGCAGATACGCAGTATTTT
>TRBJ2-1|TRBV27|medium-sized|-
CASSSIRGSSSYNEQFF
TGTGCCAGCAGTAGTATTCGAGGGAGTAGCTCCTACAATGAGCAGTTCTTC
>TRBJ2-7|TRBV2|medium-sized|TRBD1
CASSEALRTGVEQYF
TGTGCCAGCAGTGAAGCGCTTAGGACAGGGGTGGAGCAGTACTTC
>TRBJ2-1|TRBV6-5|large|TRBD2
CASSPQKGTSGRNNEQFF
TGTGCCAGCAGTCCACAAAAGGGGACTAGCGGGAGGAACAATGAGCAGTTCTTC
>TRBJ2-3|TRBV5-1|-|-
CASSLGGTDTQYF
TGCGCCAGCAGTTTAGGGGGGACAGATACGCAGTATTTT
>TRBJ2-7|TRBV5-1|few|-
CASSATGSEQYF
TGCGCCAGCAGCGCAACAGGGAGTGAGCAGTACTTC
>TRBJ2-3|TRBV20-1|medium-sized|-
CSAREPTGAGLTDTQYF
TGCAGTGCTAGAGAACCTACGGGGGCGGGCCTCACAGATACGCAGTATTTT
>TRBJ1-1|TRBV9|-|-
CASSAGRSTTEAFF
TGTGCCAGCAGCGCCGGGAGGAGTACCACTGAAGCTTTCTTT
>TRBJ2-4|TRBV5-1|few|TRBD2
CASSSDGRRNIQYF
TGCGCCAGCAGCTCTGACGGGAGGCGGAACATTCAGTACTTC
>TRBJ2-1|TRBV7-6|large|TRBD1
CASSYGQGIINEQFF
TGTGCCAGCAGCTACGGACAGGGGATCATCAATGAGCAGTTCTTC
>TRBJ1-6|TRBV7-8|medium-sized|-
CASSYRGGDNSPLHF
TGTGCCAGCAGCTACCGCGGGGGCGATAATTCACCCCTCCACTTT
>TRBJ2-3|TRBV29-1|medium-sized|TRBD2
CSVDSLWASGSPTDTQYF
TGCAGCGTTGACTCGCTTTGGGCTAGCGGGAGCCCTACAGATACGCAGTATTTT
>TRBJ1-1|TRBV29-1|medium-sized|-
CSVTLNTEAFF
TGCAGCGTTACTCTGAACACTGAAGCTTTCTTT
>TRBJ1-1|TRBV12-3/TRBV12-4|-|-
CASSPNTGIRTEAFF
TGTGCCAGCAGTCCAAATACCGGGATTCGGACTGAAGCTTTCTTT
>TRBJ2-7|TRBV27|large|-
CASSLDTGYEQYF
TGTGCCAGCAGTTTAGACACAGGGTACGAGCAGTACTTC
>TRBJ2-7|TRBV27|large|-
CASSLSSGYEQYF
TGTGCCAGCAGTTTATCATCTGGTTACGAGCAGTACTTC
>TRBJ2-3|TRBV12-3/TRBV12-4|-|-
CASTDTGYTDTQYF
TGTGCCAGCACCGATACAGGCTACACAGATACGCAGTATTTT
>TRBJ2-2|TRBV3-1|few|TRBD1
CASSDRVPGELFF
TGTGCCAGCAGCGACAGGGTTCCCGGGGAGCTGTTTTTT
>TRBJ2-7|TRBV5-1|few|-
CASSLVPNWGEQYF
TGCGCCAGCAGCTTGGTCCCCAATTGGGGCGAGCAGTACTTC